The 20 T cell receptor beta chains listed next were all sequenced from one sample in a study of OX40 agonist ivuxolimab in advanced cancers. Profiling relied on immunoSEQ multiplex PCR, and the TCRdb table lists in-frame clones only, not all of them. The table shows under 35,000 clones, with roughly 84% occurring only once. The material was CD4+ or CD8+ T cells sorted from blood, obtained in a trial of the OX40 agonist ivuxolimab. The receptors derive from an adult with an advanced solid tumor such as melanoma, head and neck, liver or kidney cancer.

The V gene is TRBV27, the J gene TRBJ1-2; 10 bases match TRBD1. The germline gives CDR1 MNHEY, CDR2 SMNVEV (reference sequence). This CDR3 is built from 13 residues. V was pared by 6 bases and J by 8 bases, with 6 bases of the junction left unmatched. The CDR3 DNA follows: TGTGCCAGCAGGCCGACAGGGGGCAGAGGCTACACCTTC. Amino acids: CASRPTGGRGYTF.

The chain recombines TRBV27 with TRBJ1-6; 8 bases are shared with TRBD1. The CDR3 has 16 residues. With 5 bases clipped from V and 2 bases from J, the junction kept 5 bases outside the gene matches. CDR1 and CDR2 from the germline V gene are MNHEY and SMNVEV (reference sequence). The CDR3 DNA follows: TGTGCCAGCAGTCCGGACAGGGTCACCTATAATTCACCCCTCCACTTT. This codes for CASSPDRVTYNSPLHF.

J is TRBJ1-1 and V is TRBV6-5; no definite D call. Germline assignment: CDR1 MNHEY and CDR2 SVGAGI. The CDR3 runs 13 residues. Trimming took off 6 bases at V and 1 base at J, with 9 bases between the two ends. In nucleotides, the CDR3 is TGTGCCAGCAGCCCGGTCGGGAACACTGAAGCTTTCTTT. It codes for CASSPVGNTEAFF.

J is TRBJ2-5 and V is TRBV5-1; TRBD1 might be the D (5 bases). The end of the DNA is better explained by TRBJ2-7, so the J call may be wrong. CDR3 length: 14 residues. Germline V gives CDR1 SGHRS, CDR2 YFSETQ. The CDR3 region has the DNA TGCGCCAGCAGCTCACAGATAAGGGGCTACGAGCAGTACTTC. Its translation: CASSSQIRGYEQYF.

This clone was found once. The V call is TRBV19, the J call TRBJ2-3; TRBD2 matches at 7 bases. The CDR3 is made up of 12 amino acids. CDR1 is LNHDA, CDR2 SQIVND, per germline (reference sequence). The V segment lost 5 bases and the J segment 5 bases; nucleotides outside the gene matches: 1. CDR3 nucleotides: TGTGCCAGTAGTCCGGGGGGAGATACGCAGTATTTT. Its translation is CASSPGGDTQYF.

The J gene is TRBJ2-7, the V gene TRBV13; 7 bases are a match to TRBD1. The germline gives CDR1 PRHDT, CDR2 FYEKMQ (reference sequence). The CDR3 extends over 14 amino acids. V shed 4 bases and J 0 bases; nucleotides not matched to a gene: 3. The CDR3 DNA follows: TGTGCCAGCAGCTCGGCAGGGGGCTCCTACGAGCAGTACTTC. This codes for CASSSAGGSYEQYF.

The chain employs TRBV7-9 and TRBJ1-2; D unclear. Germline lookup yields CDR1 SEHNR and CDR2 FQNEAQ (reference sequence). V was clipped by 2 bases and J by 3 bases, with 16 bases between them. CDR3 length equals 16 residues. In DNA form, the CDR3 reads TGTGCCAGCAGCTTATCAGCAGCCACCTTTTACTATGGCTACACCTTC. The encoded protein is CASSLSAATFYYGYTF.

The CDR3 nucleotides are TGTGCCACCAGCAGAGATGCGGGACAGGGGATAATCAATTCACCCCTCCACTTT. Protein: CATSRDAGQGIINSPLHF. This chain uses TRBV15 with TRBJ1-6; 10 nucleotides align to TRBD1. V was pared by 0 bases and J by 7 bases, with 9 bases of the junction left unmatched. The germline V gene encodes CDR1 LNHNV and CDR2 YYDKDF (reference sequence). The CDR3 runs 18 residues.

V is TRBV2 and J is TRBJ2-7; 11 bases match TRBD2. Germline lookup yields CDR1 SNHLY and CDR2 FYNNEI. Trimming cost V 6 bases and J 3 bases; bases outside gene matches: 1. The CDR3 loop spans 13 amino acids. This CDR3 is CASRGTSGYEQYF. The CDR3 nucleotides are TGTGCCAGCAGGGGGACTAGCGGCTACGAGCAGTACTTC. Full variable domain (rest looked up from reference TRBV2 and TRBJ2-7): EPEVTQTPSHQVTQMGQEVILRCVPISNHLYFYWYRQILGQKVEFLVSFYNNEISEKSEIFDDQFSVERPDGSNFTLKIRSTKLEDSAMYFCASRGTSGYEQYFGPGTRLTVT.

The rearrangement joins TRBV6-1 to TRBJ2-7; D is perhaps TRBD1 (6 bases). CDR1 is MNHNS and CDR2 is SASEGT in the germline V gene. V was shortened by 0 bases and J by 2 bases, with 14 bases between the two germline ends. The CDR3 spans 16 residues. This CDR3 reads CASSEATMDSTYEQYF. The CDR3 coding sequence is TGTGCCAGCAGTGAAGCAACCATGGACAGTACCTACGAGCAGTACTTC.

This sequence joins TRBV4-1 and TRBJ1-2; no clear D gene. The CDR3 loop spans 15 amino acids. V was cut by 1 base and J by 7 bases, with 16 bases left in between. CDR1 is MGHRA and CDR2 is YSYEKL in the germline V gene. The CDR3 region has the DNA TGCGCCAGCAGCCAAGGCGACATTTTTAGGGCTGGCTACACCTTC. Amino acid sequence: CASSQGDIFRAGYTF.

CDR3 residues: CASSSSGGGYNEQFF. The CDR3, as DNA: TGCGCCAGCAGCTCATCGGGAGGGGGTTACAATGAGCAGTTCTTC. This rearrangement joins TRBV5-1 to TRBJ2-1; 8 nucleotides align to TRBD2. J gave up 4 bases and V 3 bases, and 6 bases lay outside the gene matches. This CDR3 comprises 15 residues. In germline, CDR1 is SGHRS, CDR2 YFSETQ.

This clone was observed a few times. The CDR3 DNA reads as TGTGCCAGCAGCCCTCAAGGACCGGGCCACGAGCAGTACTTC. This gives the protein CASSPQGPGHEQYF. This chain joins TRBV7-8 and TRBJ2-7, with D unclear. The V end lost 5 bases, the J end lost 5 bases, and 16 bases lay between the germline ends. Germline V gives CDR1 SGHVS, CDR2 FQNEAQ. CDR3 length: 14 amino acids.

Remarks on this clone: The same CDR3 is also encoded by other DNA sequences in this sample. This chain joins TRBV5-1 and TRBJ2-7, with 10 bases identical to TRBD1. Per germline, CDR1 SGHRS and CDR2 YFSETQ. The CDR3 extends over 14 amino acids. The J segment lost 2 bases and the V segment lost 2 bases, leaving 1 base of the junction unmatched. DNA of the CDR3: TGCGCCAGCAGCTTTGGGACAGGGGCCTACGAGCAGTACTTC. Amino acid sequence: CASSFGTGAYEQYF.

The chain has TRBV27 and TRBJ1-1, with a tentative D call TRBD1 (5 bases). Germline V gives CDR1 MNHEY, CDR2 SMNVEV (reference sequence). V gave up 9 bases and J gave up 6 bases, with 20 bases separating them. CDR3 length: 14 amino acids. The CDR3 loop reads CASRTWGSGSEAFF. For the CDR3, the DNA is TGTGCCAGTAGGACCTGGGGGTCGGGGTCTGAAGCTTTCTTT.

V gene TRBV28 combines with J gene TRBJ1-1, with D possibly being TRBD1 (5 bases). Trimming took 5 bases from V and 5 from J, leaving 15 bases between them. The CDR3 has 14 residues. Germline values: CDR1 MDHEN, CDR2 SYDVKM. The CDR3 protein is CASSLGPGRTEAFF. In DNA form, the CDR3 reads TGTGCCAGCAGTCTGGGACCGGGACGGACTGAAGCTTTCTTT.

The chain carries TRBV9 and TRBJ1-3; a weak D match, TRBD1 (6 bases). Trimming shortened V by 3 bases and J by 2 bases, and 9 bases separated the two germline ends. This CDR3 has 14 amino acids. From germline, CDR1 is SGDLS and CDR2 YYNGEE. The CDR3 sequence is CASSGTGTGNTIYF. As DNA, the CDR3 is TGTGCCAGCAGCGGCACAGGGACTGGAAACACCATATATTTT. The full variable domain, its missing parts supplied by reference TRBV9 and TRBJ1-3, is DSGVTQTPKHLITATGQRVTLRCSPRSGDLSVYWYQQSLDQGLQFLIQYYNGEERAKGNILERFSAQQFPDLHSELNLSSLELGDSALYFCASSGTGTGNTIYFGEGSWLTVV.

The chain links TRBV27 to TRBJ2-7, with 8 nucleotides matching TRBD1. V lost 5 bases, J lost 3 bases, and 6 bases stayed unmatched. This CDR3 region has 14 residues. CDR1 MNHEY and CDR2 SMNVEV come from the germline V gene (reference sequence). The CDR3: CASSPQGAGYEQYF. The CDR3 DNA reads TGTGCCAGCAGTCCCCAGGGGGCGGGCTACGAGCAGTACTTC.

There are a few counts of this clone. V and J are TRBV4-1 and TRBJ1-1; D call uncertain. Trimming pared 6 bases from V and 3 bases from J, leaving 8 bases between. Germline assignment: CDR1 MGHRA and CDR2 YSYEKL. CDR3 length: 12 amino acids. CDR3: CASSGVDTEAFF. As DNA, the CDR3 is TGCGCCAGCAGTGGGGTGGACACTGAAGCTTTCTTT.

This chain uses TRBV2 with TRBJ2-6, with D possibly being TRBD1 (6 bases). Trimming took off 7 bases at V and 0 bases at J, with 13 bases between the two ends. Germline V CDR1 and CDR2: SNHLY, FYNNEI. This CDR3 spans 16 amino acids. CDR3 DNA sequence: TGTGCCAGCACACTGACAGGACCCTCTGGGGCCAACGTCCTGACTTTC. Translation gives CASTLTGPSGANVLTF.